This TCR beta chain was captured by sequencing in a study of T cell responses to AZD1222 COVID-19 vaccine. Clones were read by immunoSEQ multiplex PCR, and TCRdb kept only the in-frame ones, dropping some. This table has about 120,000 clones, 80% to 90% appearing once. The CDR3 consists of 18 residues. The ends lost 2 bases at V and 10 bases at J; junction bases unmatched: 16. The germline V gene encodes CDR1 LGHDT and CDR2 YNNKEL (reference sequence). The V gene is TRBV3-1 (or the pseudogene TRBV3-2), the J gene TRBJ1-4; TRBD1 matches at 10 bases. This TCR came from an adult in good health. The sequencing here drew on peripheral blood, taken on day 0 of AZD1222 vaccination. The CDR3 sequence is CASSQKSPDRGQNRKLFF. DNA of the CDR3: TGTGCCAGCAGCCAAAAGTCGCCCGACAGGGGGCAGAATCGAAAACTGTTTTTT.